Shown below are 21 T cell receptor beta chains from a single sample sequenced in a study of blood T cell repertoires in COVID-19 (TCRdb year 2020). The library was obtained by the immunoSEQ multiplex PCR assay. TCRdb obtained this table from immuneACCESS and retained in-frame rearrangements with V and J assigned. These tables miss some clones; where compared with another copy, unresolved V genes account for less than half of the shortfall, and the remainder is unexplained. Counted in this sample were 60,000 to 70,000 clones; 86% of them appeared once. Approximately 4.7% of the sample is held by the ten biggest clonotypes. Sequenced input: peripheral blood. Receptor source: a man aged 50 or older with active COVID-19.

Here the CDR3 DNA reads TGTGCCAGCAGCCAAGATTTGACAGACCTCTATGGCTACACCTTC. This gives the protein CASSQDLTDLYGYTF. The chain is built from TRBV3-1 (or the pseudogene TRBV3-2) and TRBJ1-2; a weak D match, TRBD1 (5 bases). The CDR3 extends over 15 amino acids. Trimming removed 0 bases from V and 4 bases from J, with 12 bases in between. Germline values: CDR1 LGHDT, CDR2 YNNKEL (reference sequence).

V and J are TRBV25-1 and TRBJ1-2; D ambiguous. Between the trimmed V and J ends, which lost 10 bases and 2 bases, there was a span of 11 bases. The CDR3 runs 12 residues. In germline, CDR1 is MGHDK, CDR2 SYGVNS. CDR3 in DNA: TGTGCCACCCAGGTCTGGAACTATGGCTACACCTTC. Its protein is CATQVWNYGYTF.

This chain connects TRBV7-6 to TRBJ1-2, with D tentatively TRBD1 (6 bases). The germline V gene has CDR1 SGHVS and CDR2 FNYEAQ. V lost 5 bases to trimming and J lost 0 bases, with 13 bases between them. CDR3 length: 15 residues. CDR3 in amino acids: CASSPGQLANYGYTF. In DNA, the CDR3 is TGTGCCAGCAGCCCTGGACAGTTAGCTAACTATGGCTACACCTTC.

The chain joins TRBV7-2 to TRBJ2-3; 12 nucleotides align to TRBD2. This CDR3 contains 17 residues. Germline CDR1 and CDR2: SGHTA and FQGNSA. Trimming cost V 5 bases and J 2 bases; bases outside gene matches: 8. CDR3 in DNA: TGTGCCAGCAGCGAAGCGGCTAGCGGGGGGGACACAGATACGCAGTATTTT. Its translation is CASSEAASGGDTDTQYF.

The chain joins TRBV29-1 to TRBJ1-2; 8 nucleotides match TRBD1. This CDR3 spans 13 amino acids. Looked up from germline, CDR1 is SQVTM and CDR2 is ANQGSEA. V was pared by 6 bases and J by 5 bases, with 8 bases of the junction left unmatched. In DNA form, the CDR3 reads TGCAGCGTGTCGACAGGGGTGCAATATGGCTACACCTTC. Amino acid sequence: CSVSTGVQYGYTF.

DNA of the CDR3: TGCGCCAGCAGCCGCGGGACTGTCCAAGAGACCCAGTACTTC. It translates to CASSRGTVQETQYF. The V call is TRBV5-1, the J call TRBJ2-5, with TRBD2 as a possible D gene (6 bases). The CDR3 covers 14 residues. With 4 bases removed from V and 1 base from J, the gap between germline ends came to 11 bases. Per the germline V gene, CDR1 is SGHRS and CDR2 is YFSETQ. Using reference TRBV5-1 and TRBJ2-5 for the parts outside the CDR3, the full variable domain is KAGVTQTPRYLIKTRGQQVTLSCSPISGHRSVSWYQQTPGQGLQFLFEYFSETQRNKGNFPGRFSGRQFSNSRSEMNVSTLELGDSALYLCASSRGTVQETQYFGPGTRLLVL.

In nucleotides, the CDR3 is TGTGCCACCAGTGATACAAGCGGGAAGCGGGGGGGCCTCTCAGATACGCAGTATTTT. Residues: CATSDTSGKRGGLSDTQYF. The chain has TRBV24-1 and TRBJ2-3; 10 bases map to TRBD2. Germline V gives CDR1 KGHDR, CDR2 SFDVKD. V dropped 3 bases and J dropped 4; count of bases not matched to a gene: 15. The length of the CDR3 is 19 residues.

CDR3 coding DNA: TGTGCCAGTAGTATCACAGGGGTTCCCCACGAGCAGTACTTC. Its protein product is CASSITGVPHEQYF. The chain has TRBV19 and TRBJ2-7; 7 bases line up with TRBD1. Trimming took 3 bases from V and 5 from J; bases not matched to a gene: 7. The CDR3 length is 14 residues. In germline, CDR1 is LNHDA, CDR2 SQIVND (reference sequence).

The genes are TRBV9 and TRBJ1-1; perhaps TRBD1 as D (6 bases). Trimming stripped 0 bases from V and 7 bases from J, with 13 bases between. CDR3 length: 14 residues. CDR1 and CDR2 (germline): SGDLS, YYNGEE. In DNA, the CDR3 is TGTGCCAGCAGCGTAGGTGGGGGGGCGAGTGAAGCTTTCTTT. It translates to CASSVGGGASEAFF.

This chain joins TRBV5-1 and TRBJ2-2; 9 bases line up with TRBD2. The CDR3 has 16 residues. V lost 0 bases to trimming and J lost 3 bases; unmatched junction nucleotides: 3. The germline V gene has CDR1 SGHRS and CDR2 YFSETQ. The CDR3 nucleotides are TGCGCCAGCAGCTTGGCTAGCGGGACTCACACCGGGGAGCTGTTTTTT. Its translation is CASSLASGTHTGELFF.

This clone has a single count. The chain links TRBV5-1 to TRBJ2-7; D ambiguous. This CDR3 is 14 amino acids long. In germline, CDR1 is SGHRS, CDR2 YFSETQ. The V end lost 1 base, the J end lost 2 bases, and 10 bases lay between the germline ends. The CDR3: CASSLSTFTYEQYF. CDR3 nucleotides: TGCGCCAGCAGCTTGAGTACATTCACCTACGAGCAGTACTTC.

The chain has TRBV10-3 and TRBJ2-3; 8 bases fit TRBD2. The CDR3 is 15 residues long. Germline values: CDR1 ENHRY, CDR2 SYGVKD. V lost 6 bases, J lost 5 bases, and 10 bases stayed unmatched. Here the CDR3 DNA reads TGTGCCATCAGGTTCCGGGAGGGAGGAAAAGATACGCAGTATTTT. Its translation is CAIRFREGGKDTQYF.

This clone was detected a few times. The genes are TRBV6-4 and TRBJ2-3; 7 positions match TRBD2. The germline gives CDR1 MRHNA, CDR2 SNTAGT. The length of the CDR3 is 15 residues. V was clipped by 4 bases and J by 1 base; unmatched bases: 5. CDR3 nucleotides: TGTGCCAGCAGTGCCTCTAGCGGCGGCACAGATACGCAGTATTTT. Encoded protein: CASSASSGGTDTQYF.

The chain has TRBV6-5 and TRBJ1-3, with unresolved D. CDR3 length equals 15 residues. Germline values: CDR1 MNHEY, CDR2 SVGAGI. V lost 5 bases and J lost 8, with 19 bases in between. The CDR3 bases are TGTGCCAGCAGTCCTAGTCCGTTTACTTTAGACACCATATATTTT. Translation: CASSPSPFTLDTIYF.

The CDR3 spells CSARTGESQPQHF. The CDR3 coding sequence is TGCAGCGCGCGGACAGGGGAAAGCCAGCCCCAGCATTTT. This chain connects TRBV29-1 to TRBJ1-5; 9 bases are a match to TRBD1. V shed 7 bases, J shed 7 bases, and the junction held 8 bases outside the gene matches. Germline V gene sequence: CDR1 SQVTM, CDR2 ANQGSEA. CDR3 length: 13 amino acids.

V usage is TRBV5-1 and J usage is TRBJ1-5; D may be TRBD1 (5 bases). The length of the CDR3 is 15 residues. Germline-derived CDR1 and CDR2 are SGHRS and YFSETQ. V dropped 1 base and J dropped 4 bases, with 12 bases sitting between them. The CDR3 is CASSLYGGANQPQHF. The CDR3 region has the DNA TGCGCCAGCAGCTTGTACGGAGGGGCAAATCAGCCCCAGCATTTT.

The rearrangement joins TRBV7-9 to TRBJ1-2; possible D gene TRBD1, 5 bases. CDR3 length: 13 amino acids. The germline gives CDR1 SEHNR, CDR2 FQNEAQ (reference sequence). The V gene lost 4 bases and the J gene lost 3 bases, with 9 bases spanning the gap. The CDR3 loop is CASSSRVDYGYTF. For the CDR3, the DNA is TGTGCCAGCAGCTCCAGGGTAGACTATGGCTACACCTTC.

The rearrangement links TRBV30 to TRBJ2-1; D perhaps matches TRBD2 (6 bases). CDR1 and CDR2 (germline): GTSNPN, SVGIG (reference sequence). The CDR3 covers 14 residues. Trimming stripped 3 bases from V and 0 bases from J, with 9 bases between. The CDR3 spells CAWSAGSSYNEQFF. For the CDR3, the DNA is TGTGCCTGGAGCGCGGGAAGCTCCTACAATGAGCAGTTCTTC.

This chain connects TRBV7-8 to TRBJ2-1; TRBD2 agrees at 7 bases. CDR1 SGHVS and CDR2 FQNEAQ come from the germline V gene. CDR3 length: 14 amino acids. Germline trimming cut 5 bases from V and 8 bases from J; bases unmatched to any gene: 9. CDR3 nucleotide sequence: TGTGCCAGCAGCCGAGTTTTGGGGGGGGATGAGCAGTTCTTC. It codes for CASSRVLGGDEQFF.

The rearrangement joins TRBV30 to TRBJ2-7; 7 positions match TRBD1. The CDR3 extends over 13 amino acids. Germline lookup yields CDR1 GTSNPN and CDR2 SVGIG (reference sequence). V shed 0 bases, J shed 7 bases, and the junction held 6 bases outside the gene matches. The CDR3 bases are TGTGCCTGGAGTGTAGACAGGGAAGGAGAGCAGTACTTC. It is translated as CAWSVDREGEQYF.

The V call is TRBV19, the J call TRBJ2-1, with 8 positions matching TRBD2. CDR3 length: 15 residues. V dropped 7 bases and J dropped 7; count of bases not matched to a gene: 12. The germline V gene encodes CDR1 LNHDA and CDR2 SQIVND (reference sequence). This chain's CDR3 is CASIGRGRHANEQFF. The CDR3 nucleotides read TGTGCCAGTATCGGGAGGGGACGGCACGCTAATGAGCAGTTCTTC.